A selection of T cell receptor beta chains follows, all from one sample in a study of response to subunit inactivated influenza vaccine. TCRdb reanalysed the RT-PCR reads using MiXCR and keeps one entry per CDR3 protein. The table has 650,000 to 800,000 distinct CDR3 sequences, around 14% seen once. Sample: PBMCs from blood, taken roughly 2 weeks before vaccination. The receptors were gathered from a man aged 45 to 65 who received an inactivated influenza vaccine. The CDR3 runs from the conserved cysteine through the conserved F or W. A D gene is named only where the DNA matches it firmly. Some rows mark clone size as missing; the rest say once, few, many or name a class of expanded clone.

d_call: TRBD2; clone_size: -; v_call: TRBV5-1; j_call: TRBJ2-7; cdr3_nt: TGCGCCAGCAGCTTGGCCGGTGGGAGGGCCTTATCCGAGCAGTACTTC; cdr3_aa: CASSLAGGRALSEQYF
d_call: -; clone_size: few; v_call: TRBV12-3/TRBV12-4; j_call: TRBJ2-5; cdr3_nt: TGTGCCAGCAGTGAAAGCGGTAAAGAGACCCAGTACTTC; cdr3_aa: CASSESGKETQYF
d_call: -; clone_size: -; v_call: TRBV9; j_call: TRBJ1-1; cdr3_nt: TGTGCCAGCGAACGGAGGAGTGGAGGGGTAAACACTGAAGCTTTCTTT; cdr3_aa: CASERRSGGVNTEAFF
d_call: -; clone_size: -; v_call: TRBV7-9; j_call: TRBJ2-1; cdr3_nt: TGTGCCAGCAGCCGAGCGGGTCCCTCCTACAATGAGCAGTTCTTC; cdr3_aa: CASSRAGPSYNEQFF
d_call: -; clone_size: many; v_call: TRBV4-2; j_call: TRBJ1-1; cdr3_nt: TGTGCCAGCAGCCAAGATTACGGGGTTTTCACTGAAGCTTTCTTT; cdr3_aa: CASSQDYGVFTEAFF
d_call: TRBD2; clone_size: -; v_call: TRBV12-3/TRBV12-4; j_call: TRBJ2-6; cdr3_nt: TGTACCAGCAGTTTTTCGGGGGGAACCCGATCTGGGGCCAACGTCCTGACTTTC; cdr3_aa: CTSSFSGGTRSGANVLTF
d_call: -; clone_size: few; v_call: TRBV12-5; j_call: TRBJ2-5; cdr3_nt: TGTGCTAGTGGTTTGGGGGAGACCCAGTACTTC; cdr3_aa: CASGLGETQYF
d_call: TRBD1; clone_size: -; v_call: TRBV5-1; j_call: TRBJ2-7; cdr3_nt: TGCGCCAGCAGCTTGGGAAGACTTGTCGGGACAGGGGCCTACGAGCAGTACTTC; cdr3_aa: CASSLGRLVGTGAYEQYF
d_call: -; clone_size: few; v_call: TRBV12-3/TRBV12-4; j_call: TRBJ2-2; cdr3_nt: TGTGCCAGCAGAGCTAACAGGAAGACCGGGGAGCTGTTTTTT; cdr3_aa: CASRANRKTGELFF
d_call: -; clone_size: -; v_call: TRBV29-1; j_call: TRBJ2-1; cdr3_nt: TGCAGCGTTGATGGCTTCAACAATGAGCAGTTCTTC; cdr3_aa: CSVDGFNNEQFF
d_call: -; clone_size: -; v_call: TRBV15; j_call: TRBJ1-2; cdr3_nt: TGTGCCACCAGCAGAGACAGGGTGCTGAACTATGGCTACACCTTC; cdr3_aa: CATSRDRVLNYGYTF
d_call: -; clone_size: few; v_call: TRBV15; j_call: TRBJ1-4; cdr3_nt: TGTGCCACCAGCAGAGATCACCAGGGGTTCGAAAAACTGTTTTTT; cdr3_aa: CATSRDHQGFEKLFF
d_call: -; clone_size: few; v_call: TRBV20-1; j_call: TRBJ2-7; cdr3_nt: TGCAGTCAACGAACGCAGGGGAGGCAGTACTTC; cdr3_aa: CSQRTQGRQYF
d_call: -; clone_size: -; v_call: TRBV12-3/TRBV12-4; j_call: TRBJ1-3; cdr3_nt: TGTGCCAGCAGTTTAGCTGCTTCAACCATATATTTT; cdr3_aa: CASSLAASTIYF
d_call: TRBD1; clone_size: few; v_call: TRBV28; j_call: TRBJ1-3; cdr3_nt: TGTGCCAGCAACAGGGGGTCTGGAAACACCATATATTTT; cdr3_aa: CASNRGSGNTIYF
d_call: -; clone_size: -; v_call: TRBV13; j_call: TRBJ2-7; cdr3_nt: TGTGCCAGCAGCTTAAAGGGCCTGTACGAGCAGTACTTC; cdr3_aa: CASSLKGLYEQYF
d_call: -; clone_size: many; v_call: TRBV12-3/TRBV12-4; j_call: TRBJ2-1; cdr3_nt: TGTGCCAGCAGTTTTAGTGGGACCTTCCATGATGAGCAGTTCTTC; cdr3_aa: CASSFSGTFHDEQFF
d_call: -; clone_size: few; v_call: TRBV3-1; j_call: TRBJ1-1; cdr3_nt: TGTGCCAGCAGCTACCTGGACGGGAACACTGAAGCTTTCTTT; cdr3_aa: CASSYLDGNTEAFF
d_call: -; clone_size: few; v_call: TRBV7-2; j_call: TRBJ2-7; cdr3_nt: TGTGCCAGCAGCTTAAAAAGGACAGTAACGTCCTACGAGCAGTACTTC; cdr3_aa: CASSLKRTVTSYEQYF
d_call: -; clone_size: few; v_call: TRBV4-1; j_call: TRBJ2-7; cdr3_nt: TGCGCCAGCAGCCAAGGGAATGGAGGGTACGAGCAGTACTTC; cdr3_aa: CASSQGNGGYEQYF
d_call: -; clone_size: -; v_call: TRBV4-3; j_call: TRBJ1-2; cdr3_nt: TGCGCCAGCAGCCAGCTCCCTGAGAGGGGCTACACCTTC; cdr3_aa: CASSQLPERGYTF
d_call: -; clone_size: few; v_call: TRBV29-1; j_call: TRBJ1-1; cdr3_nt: TGCAGCTGTTGGGCCCGGGGTGAAGCTTTCTTT; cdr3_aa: CSCWARGEAFF
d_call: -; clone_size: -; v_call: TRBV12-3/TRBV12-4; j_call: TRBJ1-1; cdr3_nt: TGTGCCAGCAGTTCAGCGATGGGCACTGAAGCTTTCTTT; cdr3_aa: CASSSAMGTEAFF
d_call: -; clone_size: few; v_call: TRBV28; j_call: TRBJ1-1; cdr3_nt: TGTGCCAGCAGTTTTAATCTGAACACTGAAGCTTTCTTT; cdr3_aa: CASSFNLNTEAFF
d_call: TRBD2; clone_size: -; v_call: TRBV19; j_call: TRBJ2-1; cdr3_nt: TGTGCCAGTAGCCGCCCGGGACTAGCGGGGGGCCGGAGCTCCTACAATGAGCAGTTCTTC; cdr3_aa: CASSRPGLAGGRSSYNEQFF
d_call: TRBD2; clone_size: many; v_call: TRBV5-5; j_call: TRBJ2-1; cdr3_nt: TGTGCCAGCAGCTTGGCAGTTGCTAGCGGGGGATCCTACAATGAGCAGTTCTTC; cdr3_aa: CASSLAVASGGSYNEQFF
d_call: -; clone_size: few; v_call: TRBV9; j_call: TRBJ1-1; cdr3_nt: TGTGCCAGCAGCGCACAGGGACCGAACACTGAAGCTTTCTTT; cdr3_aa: CASSAQGPNTEAFF
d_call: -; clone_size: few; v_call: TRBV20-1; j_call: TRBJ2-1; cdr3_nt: TGCAGTGCTATCGCAGGGGCACAATCCTACAATGAGCAGTTCTTC; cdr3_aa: CSAIAGAQSYNEQFF
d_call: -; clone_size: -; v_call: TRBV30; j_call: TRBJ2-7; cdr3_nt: TGTGCCTGGAGTATTTGGGGTAACGAGCAGTATTTC; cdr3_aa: CAWSIWGNEQYF
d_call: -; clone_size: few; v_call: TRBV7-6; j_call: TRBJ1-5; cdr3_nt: TGTGCCAGCAGCTTAATACAGGGCACCAATCAGCCCCAGCATTTT; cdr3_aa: CASSLIQGTNQPQHF
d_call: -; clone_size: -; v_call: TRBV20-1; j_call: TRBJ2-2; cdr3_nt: TGCTGTGCTAGAGATCGGATTGGACAATCGAACACCGGGGAGCTGTTTTTT; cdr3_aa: CCARDRIGQSNTGELFF
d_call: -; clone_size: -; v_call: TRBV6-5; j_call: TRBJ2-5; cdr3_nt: TGTGCCAGCAGTTACTCGTTCGGCCAAGAGACCCAGTACTTC; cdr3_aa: CASSYSFGQETQYF
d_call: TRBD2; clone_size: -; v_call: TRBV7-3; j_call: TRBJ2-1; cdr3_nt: TGTGCCAGCAGCTTAATGGGAGGGCCGGAAAATGAGCAGTTCTTC; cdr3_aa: CASSLMGGPENEQFF
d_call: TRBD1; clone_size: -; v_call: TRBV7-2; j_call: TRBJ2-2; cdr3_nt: TGTGCCAGCAGCTCGGGACAGGGGGCCGCCGGGGAGCTGTTTTTT; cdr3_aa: CASSSGQGAAGELFF
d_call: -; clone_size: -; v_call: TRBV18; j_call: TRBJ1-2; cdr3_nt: TGTGCCAGCTCACCGGGACAAGGGTTAACTAACTATGGCTACACCTTC; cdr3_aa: CASSPGQGLTNYGYTF
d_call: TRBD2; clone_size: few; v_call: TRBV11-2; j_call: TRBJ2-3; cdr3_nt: TGTGCCAGCAGCTTTAGTAGCGGGAGGGTGGCAGATACGCAGTATTTT; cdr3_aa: CASSFSSGRVADTQYF
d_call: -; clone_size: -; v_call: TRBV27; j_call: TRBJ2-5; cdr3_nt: TGTGCCAGCAGTCGCCGACTAGGAGGAGAGACCCAGTACTTC; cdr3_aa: CASSRRLGGETQYF
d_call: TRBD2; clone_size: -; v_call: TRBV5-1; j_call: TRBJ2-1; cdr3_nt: TGCGCCAGCAGCTTGGACTTCGGGGGACTAGCGGGGGAGAATGAGCAGTTCTTC; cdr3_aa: CASSLDFGGLAGENEQFF
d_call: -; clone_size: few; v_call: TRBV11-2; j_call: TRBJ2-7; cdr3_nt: TGTGCCAGCAGCTTCTCTGGCGTGGGGCAGTACTTC; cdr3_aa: CASSFSGVGQYF
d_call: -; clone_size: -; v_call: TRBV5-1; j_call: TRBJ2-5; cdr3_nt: TGCGCCAGCAGCTTGGTGGCAGGAGAGACCCAGTACTTC; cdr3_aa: CASSLVAGETQYF
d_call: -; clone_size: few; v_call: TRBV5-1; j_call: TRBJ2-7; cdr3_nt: TGCGCCAGCAGCTTGTGGGATCCATCCTCCTACGAGCAGTACTTC; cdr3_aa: CASSLWDPSSYEQYF
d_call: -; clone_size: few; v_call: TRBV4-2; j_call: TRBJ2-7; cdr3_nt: TGTGCCAGCAGCCAAGATCCCTCTCTCGAGCAGTACTTC; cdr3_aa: CASSQDPSLEQYF
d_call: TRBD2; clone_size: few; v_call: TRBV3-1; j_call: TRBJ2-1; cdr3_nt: TGTGCCAGCAGCCCTATAATAGGACTAGCGGGGAAACAAAGCTCCTACAATGAGCAGTTCTTC; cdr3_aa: CASSPIIGLAGKQSSYNEQFF
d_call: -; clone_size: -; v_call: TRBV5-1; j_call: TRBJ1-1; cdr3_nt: TGCGCCAGCAGCCCCTCTGACACTGAAGCTTTCTTT; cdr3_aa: CASSPSDTEAFF
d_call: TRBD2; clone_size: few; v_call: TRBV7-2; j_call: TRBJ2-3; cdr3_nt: TGTGCCAGCAGCTTTAGGGGGCGGGAGGGAGATACGCAGTATTTT; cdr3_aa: CASSFRGREGDTQYF
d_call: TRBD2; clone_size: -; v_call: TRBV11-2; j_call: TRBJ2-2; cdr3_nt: TGTGCCAGCCCCAAAGCGGGGCGTCACACCGGGGAGCTGTTTTTT; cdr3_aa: CASPKAGRHTGELFF
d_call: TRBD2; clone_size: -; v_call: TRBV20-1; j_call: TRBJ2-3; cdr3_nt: TGCAGTGCTAAGAGTTCCAGCGGGGGAATTACAGATACGCAGTATTTT; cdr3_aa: CSAKSSSGGITDTQYF
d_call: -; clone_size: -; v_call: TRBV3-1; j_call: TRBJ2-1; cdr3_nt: TGTGCCAGCGGGGCCGGGGCTCGCTCCTACAATGAGCAGTTCTTC; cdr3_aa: CASGAGARSYNEQFF
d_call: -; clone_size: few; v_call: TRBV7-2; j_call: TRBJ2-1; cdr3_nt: TGTGCCAGCAGCCCTACATCTAATCACAATGAGCAGTTCTTC; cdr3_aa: CASSPTSNHNEQFF